This is a list of T cell receptor beta chains from one sample in a study of cytomegalovirus exposure and HLA in healthy donors. Here immunoSEQ multiplex PCR was the method, and the copy in TCRdb shows in-frame clones only, minus some. This table holds some 170,000 clones, approximately 79% found once. Sequenced: PBMCs. These receptors came from a man aged 40-49 years in good health and CMV-seropositive. The CDR3 runs from the conserved cysteine through the conserved F or W. Each record gives: CDR3 DNA, CDR3 protein, V gene, D gene, clone size, J gene. A D gene is named only where the DNA matches it firmly. Not every row has a clone size; where given, it reads once, few, many or a size class.

TGCGCCAGCAGCCCGGGGACTAGCGGGAGCTTTGCCTACAATGAGCAGTTCTTC,CASSPGTSGSFAYNEQFF,TRBV5-1,TRBD2,-,TRBJ2-1
TGTGCCAGTAGTATAGGAGGGACTAGCGGGGCATACGAGCAGTACTTC,CASSIGGTSGAYEQYF,TRBV19,TRBD2,few,TRBJ2-7
TGTGCCAGCAGTTTAGGGGCAGGAGTATATGGCTACACCTTC,CASSLGAGVYGYTF,TRBV28,-,-,TRBJ1-2
TGTGCCAGCAGCGTAGGGGGGGGGAACTCCTACGAGCAGTACTTC,CASSVGGGNSYEQYF,TRBV9,TRBD2,few,TRBJ2-7
TGTGCCAGCAAGGTCTTGTTTGCGCGGTACAATGAGCAGTTCTTC,CASKVLFARYNEQFF,TRBV6-1,-,-,TRBJ2-1
TGTGCCATCAGACGGACTAGCGGGGGGTACAATGAGCAGTTCTTC,CAIRRTSGGYNEQFF,TRBV5-8,TRBD2,-,TRBJ2-1
TGTGCCACCAGCAGAGATGTAGCGGGGCCTGGCTACACCTTC,CATSRDVAGPGYTF,TRBV15,-,-,TRBJ1-2
TGTGCCACCGATCAGGGGGGAAACTCTGGGGCCAACGGCCTGACTTTC,CATDQGGNSGANGLTF,TRBV15,-,-,TRBJ2-6
TGTGCCAGCAGCTGGGTAGGTAGCGGCCTCACGGATACGCAGTATTTT,CASSWVGSGLTDTQYF,TRBV7-2,-,-,TRBJ2-3
TGTGCCAGCAGCGTCGAACAGGGCCCCTACGAGCAGTACTTC,CASSVEQGPYEQYF,TRBV11-2,-,-,TRBJ2-7
TGTGCCAGCTCACCACCGTCGTTGAACACTGAAGCTTTCTTT,CASSPPSLNTEAFF,TRBV18,-,-,TRBJ1-1
TGTGCCAGCAGTTCCGGACTAGCGGGAGGGCTCGAGCAGTACTTC,CASSSGLAGGLEQYF,TRBV6-5,TRBD2,-,TRBJ2-7
TGCGCCAGCAGCGCTGGACTAGCGGGAGGAGATACGCAGTATTTT,CASSAGLAGGDTQYF,TRBV5-1,TRBD2,-,TRBJ2-3
TGTGCCAGTAGTATAGAAGGGGGCGCGACTGAAGCTTTCTTT,CASSIEGGATEAFF,TRBV19,TRBD1,few,TRBJ1-1
TGTGCCAGCTCACCGTACCGGGACAACGTAGGGACAGATACGCAGTATTTT,CASSPYRDNVGTDTQYF,TRBV18,-,-,TRBJ2-3
TGTGCCAGCAGCGTAGGATCGCTTCCCCCTCAGTTT,CASSVGSLPPQF,TRBV9,-,-,TRBJ1-3
TGCGCCAGCAGCCAAGAATGGGCAGGGCTTCACGATGGCTACACCTTC,CASSQEWAGLHDGYTF,TRBV4-1,-,-,TRBJ1-2
TGTGCCACCAGCAGAGCTAGGACCTACGAGCAGTACTTC,CATSRARTYEQYF,TRBV15,-,-,TRBJ2-7
TGTGCCAGCACCGGGAGGGGGAGGGATAATGAGCAGTTCTTC,CASTGRGRDNEQFF,TRBV7-9,TRBD2,-,TRBJ2-1
TGTGCCAGCAGCTTAGGGAGGGGGCAGGCTAACTATGGCTACACCTTC,CASSLGRGQANYGYTF,TRBV13,TRBD1,once,TRBJ1-2
TGTGCCAGCAGCTTAAGCCCAGCGAGGGAGACCCAGTACTTC,CASSLSPARETQYF,TRBV7-2,-,-,TRBJ2-5
TGTGCCAGCAGTTCGCCCGGGGGTGGAAGCAATCAGCCCCAGCATTTT,CASSSPGGGSNQPQHF,TRBV28,-,-,TRBJ1-5
TGTGCCAGTAGCACCCCCGAGGGAGGGAACTATGGCTACACCTTC,CASSTPEGGNYGYTF,TRBV19,-,-,TRBJ1-2
TGTGCCAGCAGCTTACGGACCCAGGGCTTGGCCAATGAGCAGTTCTTC,CASSLRTQGLANEQFF,TRBV11-2,-,-,TRBJ2-1
TGTGCCAGCAGCCTAGACAGGACTACTGAAGCTTTCTTT,CASSLDRTTEAFF,TRBV16,-,once,TRBJ1-1
TGTGCCAGCAGCCCAACATGGACAGGGCGGAGGGTGGATGAGCAGTTCTTC,CASSPTWTGRRVDEQFF,TRBV27,TRBD1,-,TRBJ2-1
TGTGCCAGCAGTTTTGCAGCGGGTGGCGAGACCCAGTACTTC,CASSFAAGGETQYF,TRBV28,-,-,TRBJ2-5
TGTGCCAGCCGACAGGGGGTGGGTCAGCCCCAGCATTTT,CASRQGVGQPQHF,TRBV28,TRBD1,-,TRBJ1-5
TGTGCCTCGCTCCCCCAGCCGGGGGGCACCGGGGAGCTGTTTTTT,CASLPQPGGTGELFF,TRBV30,TRBD2,-,TRBJ2-2
TGCGCCAGCAGCTTGTTGACCCCAGGGTTCGAGCAGTACTTC,CASSLLTPGFEQYF,TRBV5-1,-,-,TRBJ2-7
TGTGCCAGCAGTTCCCCACCCCAGGGTAGTGGCGAGACCCAGTACTTC,CASSSPPQGSGETQYF,TRBV28,-,few,TRBJ2-5
TGTGCCAGCAGTCCTACAGGTGTCGCCCAAGAGACCCAGTACTTC,CASSPTGVAQETQYF,TRBV2,-,-,TRBJ2-5
TGTGCCTGGAGTGTGGCCCACGGGAGAGGGGTAGATACGCAGTATTTT,CAWSVAHGRGVDTQYF,TRBV30,-,-,TRBJ2-3
TGTGCCAGCTCACGAGGACAGGGGAACACTGAAGCTTTCTTT,CASSRGQGNTEAFF,TRBV18,TRBD1,-,TRBJ1-1
TGCAGCGTTGAATCAGCAGGCTATGGCTACACCTTC,CSVESAGYGYTF,TRBV29-1,-,-,TRBJ1-2
TGTGCTAGCAGCTGGGGACAGGGGAAAACGGAGACCCAGTACTTC,CASSWGQGKTETQYF,TRBV7-7,TRBD1,-,TRBJ2-5
TGCGCCAGCAGCCAGGCGGACAGGGCCTCACTCTACGAGCAGTACTTC,CASSQADRASLYEQYF,TRBV4-1,TRBD1,-,TRBJ2-7
TGTGCCAGCAGCCCGTCTTTGGGGCCGGGAGAGACCCAGTACTTC,CASSPSLGPGETQYF,TRBV2,-,few,TRBJ2-5
TGTGCTAGTGGTTCGTGGAGGGAGCGAGGAAACATTCAGTACTTC,CASGSWRERGNIQYF,TRBV12-5,-,-,TRBJ2-4
TGTGCCAGCAGTATAAGACAGAGCACAGATACGCAGTATTTT,CASSIRQSTDTQYF,TRBV6-5,-,-,TRBJ2-3
TGCGCCAGCACCCCAAGAGGGACAGGGACTAGCTATGGCTACACCTTC,CASTPRGTGTSYGYTF,TRBV4-1,TRBD1,-,TRBJ1-2
TGTGCCAGCAGTTCCCTCCTCGGGGAGACCCAGTACTTC,CASSSLLGETQYF,TRBV27,-,-,TRBJ2-5
TGTGCCAGCAGCGTAGGCGGGAGTCCTTACGAGCAGTACTTC,CASSVGGSPYEQYF,TRBV9,TRBD2,-,TRBJ2-7
TGTGCCAGCAGCAGGGGACAGGGCACAGATACGCAGTATTTT,CASSRGQGTDTQYF,TRBV5-4,TRBD1,-,TRBJ2-3
TGTGCCAGCAGCGTAGATCTTCTTGGCGGGACCGGGGAGCTGTTTTTT,CASSVDLLGGTGELFF,TRBV9,-,few,TRBJ2-2
TGTGCCAGCAGCCCCGGGTGGGGGGAAGTCTACGAGCAGTACTTC,CASSPGWGEVYEQYF,TRBV14,-,-,TRBJ2-7
TGTGCCAGCACCCCGGACAGTACCTACAATGAGCAGTTCTTC,CASTPDSTYNEQFF,TRBV7-2,-,few,TRBJ2-1